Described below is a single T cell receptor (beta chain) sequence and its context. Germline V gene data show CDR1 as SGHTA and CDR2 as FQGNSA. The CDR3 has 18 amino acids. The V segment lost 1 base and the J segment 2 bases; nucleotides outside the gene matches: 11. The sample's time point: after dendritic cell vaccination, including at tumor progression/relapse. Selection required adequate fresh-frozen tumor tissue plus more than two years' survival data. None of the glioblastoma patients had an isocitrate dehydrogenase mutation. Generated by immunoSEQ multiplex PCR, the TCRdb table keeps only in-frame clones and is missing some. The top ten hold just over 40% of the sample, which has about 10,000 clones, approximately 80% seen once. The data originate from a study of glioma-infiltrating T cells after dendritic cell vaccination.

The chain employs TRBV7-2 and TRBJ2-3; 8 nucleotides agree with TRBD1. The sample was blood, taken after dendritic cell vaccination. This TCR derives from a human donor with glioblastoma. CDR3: CASSLGPFGQGDTDTQYF. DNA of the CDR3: TGTGCCAGCAGCTTAGGACCATTCGGACAGGGAGACACAGATACGCAGTATTTT. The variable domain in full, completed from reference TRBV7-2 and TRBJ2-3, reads GAGVSQSPSNKVTEKGKDVELRCDPISGHTALYWYRQSLGQGLEFLIYFQGNSAPDKSGLPSDRFSAERTGGSVSTLTIQRTQQEDSAVYLCASSLGPFGQGDTDTQYFGPGTRLTVL.